The clone carrying this T cell receptor (beta chain) was seen just once. Germline-derived CDR1 and CDR2 are MNHEY and SMNVEV (reference sequence). This CDR3 is 11 amino acids long. Trimming took 4 bases from V and 3 from J, leaving 4 bases between them. Per the authors' pipeline: The authors estimated nucleated cell counts from reference gene primer amplification. The table came from immunoSEQ multiplex PCR; TCRdb's copy has only in-frame clones and leaves some out. From that table come the V and J calls and clone size; the DNA was used to work out D and trimming. The profile shows roughly 120,000 clones, around nine tenths of them singletons. This sample stems from a study of blood T cell repertoires in COVID-19. Across the study: Both acute and convalescent COVID-19 samples were obtained from the United States, Italy and Spain.

Seattle cases were enrolled at active infection and followed longitudinally. This receptor was obtained from a man over 45 with COVID-19, enrolled during active disease. The sequenced material came from peripheral blood. The chain has TRBV27 and TRBJ2-7; D is uncertain. The CDR3 protein is CASSSYYEQYF. As DNA, the CDR3 is TGTGCCAGCAGTTCCTACTACGAGCAGTACTTC.